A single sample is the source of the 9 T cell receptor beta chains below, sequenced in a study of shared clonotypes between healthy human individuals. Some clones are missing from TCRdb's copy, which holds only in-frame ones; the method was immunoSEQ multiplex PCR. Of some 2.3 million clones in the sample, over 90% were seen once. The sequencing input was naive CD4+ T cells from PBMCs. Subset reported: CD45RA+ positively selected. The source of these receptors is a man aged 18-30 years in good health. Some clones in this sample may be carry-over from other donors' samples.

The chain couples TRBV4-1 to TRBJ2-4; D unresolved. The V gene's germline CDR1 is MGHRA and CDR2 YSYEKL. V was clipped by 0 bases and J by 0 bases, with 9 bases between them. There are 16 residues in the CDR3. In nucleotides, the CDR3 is TGCGCCAGCAGCCAAGATTTACTGCTAGCCAAAAACATTCAGTACTTC. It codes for CASSQDLLLAKNIQYF.

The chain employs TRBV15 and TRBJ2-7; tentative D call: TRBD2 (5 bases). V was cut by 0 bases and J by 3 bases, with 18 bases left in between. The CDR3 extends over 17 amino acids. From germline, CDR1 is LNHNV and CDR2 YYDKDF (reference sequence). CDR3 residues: CATSRDRYRDRRYEQYF. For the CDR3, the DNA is TGTGCCACCAGCAGAGATCGGTACCGGGATCGCCGCTACGAGCAGTACTTC.

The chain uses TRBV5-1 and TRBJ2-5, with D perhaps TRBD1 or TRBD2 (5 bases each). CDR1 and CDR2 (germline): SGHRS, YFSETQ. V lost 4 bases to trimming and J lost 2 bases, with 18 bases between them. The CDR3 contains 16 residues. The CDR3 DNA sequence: TGCGCCAGCAGCGCAGGGACCCTCGCCCTACAAGAGACCCAGTACTTC. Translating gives CASSAGTLALQETQYF.

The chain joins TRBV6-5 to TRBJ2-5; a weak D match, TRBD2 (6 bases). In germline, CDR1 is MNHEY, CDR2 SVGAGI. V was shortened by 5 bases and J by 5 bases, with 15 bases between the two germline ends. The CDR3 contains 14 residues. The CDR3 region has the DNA TGTGCCAGCAGTCGACTAGACCCGCAGGAGACCCAGTACTTC. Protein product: CASSRLDPQETQYF.

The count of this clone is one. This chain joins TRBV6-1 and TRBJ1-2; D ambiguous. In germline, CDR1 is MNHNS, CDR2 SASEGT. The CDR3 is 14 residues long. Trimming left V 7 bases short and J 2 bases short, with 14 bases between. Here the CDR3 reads CASTPGRPNYGYTF. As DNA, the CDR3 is TGTGCCAGCACCCCTGGTAGGCCCAACTATGGCTACACCTTC.

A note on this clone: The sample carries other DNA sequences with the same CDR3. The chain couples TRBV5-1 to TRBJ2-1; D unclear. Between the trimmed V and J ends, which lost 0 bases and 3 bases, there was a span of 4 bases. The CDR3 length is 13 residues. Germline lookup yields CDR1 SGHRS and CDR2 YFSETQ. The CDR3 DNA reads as TGCGCCAGCAGCTTGGTACTCTACAATGAGCAGTTCTTC. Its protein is CASSLVLYNEQFF.

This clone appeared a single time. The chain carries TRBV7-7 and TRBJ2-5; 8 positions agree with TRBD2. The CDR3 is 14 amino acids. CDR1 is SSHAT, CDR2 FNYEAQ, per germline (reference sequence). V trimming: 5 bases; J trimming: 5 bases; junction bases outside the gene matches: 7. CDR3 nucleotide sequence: TGTGCCAGCAGCGGGCCCGGGAGGGCCGAGACCCAGTACTTC. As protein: CASSGPGRAETQYF.

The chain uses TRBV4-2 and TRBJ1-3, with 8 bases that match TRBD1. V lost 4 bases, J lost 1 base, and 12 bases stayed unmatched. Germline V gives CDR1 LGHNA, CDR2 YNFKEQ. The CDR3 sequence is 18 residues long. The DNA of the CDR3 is TGTGCCAGCAGCCTCACTAAACGACAGGGGAAGTCTGGAAACACCATATATTTT. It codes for CASSLTKRQGKSGNTIYF.

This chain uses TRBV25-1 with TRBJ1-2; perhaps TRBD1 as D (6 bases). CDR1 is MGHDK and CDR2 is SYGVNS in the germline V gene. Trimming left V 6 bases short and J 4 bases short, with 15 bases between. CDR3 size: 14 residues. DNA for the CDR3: TGTGCCAGCAGCGAGGCCCGGGACATCTATGGCTACACCTTC. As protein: CASSEARDIYGYTF.